Each of the 22 T cell receptor beta chains below was sequenced from the same sample in a study of identical twins. Using its own MiXCR run on the 5' RACE reads, TCRdb lists one record per CDR3 protein. The table has fewer than 450,000 distinct CDR3 sequences, approximately 8.7% seen once. Specimen: naive T cells sorted from blood. The receptor set was obtained from a woman between 45 and 60 years old in good health.

This clonotype was recorded at least ten times. V and J are TRBV5-5 and TRBJ2-7; possibly TRBD1 or TRBD2 for D (5 bases each). The CDR3 has 15 residues. Germline CDR1 reads SGHKS; CDR2 reads YYEKEE (reference sequence). Trimming stripped 4 bases from V and 5 bases from J, with 19 bases between. CDR3 residues: CASSMGPLGADEQYF. The CDR3 bases are TGTGCCAGCAGCATGGGACCTCTTGGTGCGGACGAGCAGTACTTC.

The chain links TRBV14 to TRBJ2-7; D may be TRBD1 or TRBD2 (5 bases each). CDR1 is SGHDN and CDR2 is FVKESK in the germline V gene. The CDR3 length is 14 residues. V dropped 5 bases and J dropped 6 bases, with 17 bases sitting between them. The CDR3: CASSLRSSGGEQYF. The CDR3 DNA reads TGTGCCAGCAGCTTACGATCTAGTGGGGGCGAGCAGTACTTC.

There are many counts of this clonotype. This chain joins TRBV18 and TRBJ2-1, with a possible D match to TRBD1 (6 bases). V lost 0 bases and J 8 bases, leaving 11 bases between the germline ends. The CDR3 totals 14 residues. From germline, CDR1 is KGHSH and CDR2 LQKENI. CDR3 protein: CASSPPGAGDEQFF. The CDR3 nucleotides read TGTGCCAGCTCACCACCGGGGGCTGGGGATGAGCAGTTCTTC.

There are a few counts of this clonotype. V is TRBV7-9 and J is TRBJ2-7, with TRBD2 matching 7 bases. From germline, CDR1 is SEHNR and CDR2 FQNEAQ (reference sequence). The CDR3 runs to 13 residues. Trimming at V came to 6 bases and at J to 5 bases, leaving 7 bases not matched to a gene. For the CDR3, the DNA is TGTGCCAGCAGGGTAGGACTAGGGGACGAGCAGTACTTC. This translates into CASRVGLGDEQYF. The full variable domain, rest sourced from reference TRBV7-9 and TRBJ2-7, is DTGVSQNPRHKITKRGQNVTFRCDPISEHNRLYWYRQTLGQGPEFLTYFQNEAQLEKSRLLSDRFSAERPKGSFSTLEIQRTEQGDSAMYLCASRVGLGDEQYFGPGTRLTVT.

The chain links TRBV5-1 to TRBJ1-1, with a weak D call TRBD1 (6 bases). This CDR3 has 15 amino acids. V lost 5 bases and J lost 0, with 14 bases in between. Germline assignment: CDR1 SGHRS and CDR2 YFSETQ. This chain's CDR3 is CASRENREMNTEAFF. Written as DNA, the CDR3 is TGCGCCAGCAGGGAAAACAGGGAAATGAACACTGAAGCTTTCTTT.

This clonotype was seen at least ten times. This rearrangement joins TRBV5-1 to TRBJ2-1, with 10 bases aligning to TRBD2. There are 15 residues in the CDR3. Germline CDR1 reads SGHRS; CDR2 reads YFSETQ. V lost 3 bases, J lost 6 bases, and 6 bases stayed unmatched. In DNA form, the CDR3 reads TGCGCCAGCAGCTCCCTAGCGGGAGTCATCAATGAGCAGTTCTTC. It specifies CASSSLAGVINEQFF.

Only a few counts were recorded for this clonotype. This chain connects TRBV14 to TRBJ2-1, with a weak D call TRBD1 (6 bases). Germline CDR1 SGHDN, CDR2 FVKESK. CDR3 size: 14 residues. Between the trimmed V and J ends, which lost 4 bases and 7 bases, there was a span of 14 bases. The CDR3 DNA reads as TGTGCCAGCAGCCCGAACGACGGGACAAATGAGCAGTTCTTC. This translates into CASSPNDGTNEQFF.

In its sample, this clonotype was seen a few times. The chain couples TRBV13 to TRBJ1-1; D uncertain. The V and J ends lost 1 base and 8 bases respectively, with 11 bases between them. Germline loops: CDR1 PRHDT, CDR2 FYEKMQ (reference sequence). The CDR3 length is 13 residues. CDR3 sequence reads: CASSLEDSREAFF. CDR3 DNA: TGTGCCAGCAGCTTAGAAGATAGTCGGGAAGCTTTCTTT. Using reference TRBV13 and TRBJ1-1 for the parts outside the CDR3, the full variable domain is AAGVIQSPRHLIKEKRETATLKCYPIPRHDTVYWYQQGPGQDPQFLISFYEKMQSDKGSIPDRFSAQQFSDYHSELNMSSLELGDSALYFCASSLEDSREAFFGQGTRLTVV.

This rearrangement joins TRBV12-3 or TRBV12-4 to TRBJ2-5; D is possibly TRBD2 (6 bases). Trimming removed 6 bases at V and 5 bases at J, with 16 bases between. The CDR3 totals 14 residues. The CDR3 spells CASSPGGSRETQYF. CDR3 DNA: TGTGCCAGCAGCCCCGGGGGTAGTAGGGAGACCCAGTACTTC.

The table lists this clonotype with a few counts. V is TRBV10-3 and J is TRBJ2-2; 8 positions agree with TRBD2. The V and J ends lost 5 bases and 6 bases, in that order; junction bases with no gene match: 2. The CDR3 consists of 13 residues. In germline, CDR1 is ENHRY, CDR2 SYGVKD. CDR3 sequence (DNA): TGTGCCATCAGTAGCGGGAGATCCGGGGAGCTGTTTTTT. It codes for CAISSGRSGELFF.

This clonotype has more than one count but fewer than ten. This chain joins TRBV25-1 and TRBJ1-1; perhaps TRBD1 as D (6 bases). The germline V and J ends were trimmed by 8 bases and 2 bases, with 12 bases remaining between them. The germline V gene has CDR1 MGHDK and CDR2 SYGVNS. CDR3 length: 13 residues. The CDR3 DNA reads as TGTGCCAGCGGATGGACAGCCAACACTGAAGCTTTCTTT. Protein: CASGWTANTEAFF.

V and J are TRBV3-1 and TRBJ2-5, with TRBD2 identical over 11 bases. Germline CDR1 reads LGHDT; CDR2 reads YNNKEL (reference sequence). The CDR3 has 16 residues. The V gene end was trimmed by 3 bases and the J gene end by 0 bases; junction bases not matched to a gene: 3. The CDR3 region has the DNA TGTGCCAGCAGCCAGGCTAGCGGGAGGTACCAAGAGACCCAGTACTTC. Translated, it gives CASSQASGRYQETQYF.

This clonotype occurred a few times. This chain links TRBV3-1 with TRBJ1-5; D remains unclear. Trimming removed 0 bases at V and 6 bases at J, with 6 bases between. CDR3 size: 13 residues. The germline gives CDR1 LGHDT, CDR2 YNNKEL (reference sequence). Written as DNA, the CDR3 is TGTGCCAGCAGCCAAGAAGTAGGTCAGCCCCAGCATTTT. It is translated as CASSQEVGQPQHF.

This rearrangement joins TRBV3-1 to TRBJ2-5, with unresolved D. The V and J ends lost 1 base and 3 bases respectively, with 9 bases between them. This CDR3 comprises 14 residues. Germline V gives CDR1 LGHDT, CDR2 YNNKEL (reference sequence). CDR3 amino acids: CASSQGVAEETQYF. For the CDR3, the DNA is TGTGCCAGCAGCCAAGGGGTGGCCGAAGAGACCCAGTACTTC.

Only a few counts were recorded for this clonotype. This chain joins TRBV9 and TRBJ2-3; D call uncertain. The CDR3 totals 15 residues. Trimming pared 2 bases from V and 3 bases from J, leaving 13 bases between. Germline V gives CDR1 SGDLS, CDR2 YYNGEE. For the CDR3, the DNA is TGTGCCAGCAGCGTCGGTATTCCTCGGACAGATACGCAGTATTTT. The encoded protein is CASSVGIPRTDTQYF. Full variable domain (missing parts from reference TRBV9 and TRBJ2-3): DSGVTQTPKHLITATGQRVTLRCSPRSGDLSVYWYQQSLDQGLQFLIQYYNGEERAKGNILERFSAQQFPDLHSELNLSSLELGDSALYFCASSVGIPRTDTQYFGPGTRLTVL.

This clonotype was seen a handful of times. The rearrangement joins TRBV3-1 to TRBJ2-7; D is unclear. CDR3 size: 13 residues. Germline CDR1 reads LGHDT; CDR2 reads YNNKEL (reference sequence). The V and J ends lost 2 bases and 2 bases respectively, with 7 bases between them. The CDR3, as DNA: TGTGCCAGCAGCCAACAGATCCCCTACGAGCAGTACTTC. Protein sequence: CASSQQIPYEQYF.

The J gene is TRBJ2-7, the V gene TRBV12-3 or TRBV12-4; 10 bases match TRBD2. V trimming: 7 bases; J trimming: 7 bases; junction bases outside the gene matches: 7. This CDR3 has 13 residues. The chain's CDR3 is CASTSGRRGEQYF. The CDR3 DNA reads TGTGCCAGCACTAGCGGGAGACGTGGGGAGCAGTACTTC.

The J gene is TRBJ1-4, the V gene TRBV5-1; D not certain. This CDR3 is 13 amino acids long. V was trimmed by 0 bases and J by 8 bases, leaving 8 bases between them. The germline gives CDR1 SGHRS, CDR2 YFSETQ. Written as DNA, the CDR3 is TGCGCCAGCAGCTTGGCGGGGTACGAAAAACTGTTTTTT. This gives the protein CASSLAGYEKLFF.

The chain is built from TRBV2 and TRBJ1-1; a weak D match, TRBD1 (6 bases). CDR1 SNHLY and CDR2 FYNNEI come from the germline V gene. This CDR3 comprises 13 residues. Trimming took 4 bases from V and 11 from J, leaving 17 bases between them. CDR3 nucleotides: TGTGCCAGCAGTGCCAACAGGGAAGATGGCGCTTTCTTT. This codes for CASSANREDGAFF.

This rearrangement joins TRBV5-1 to TRBJ2-7; TRBD1 aligns across 7 bases. This CDR3 contains 15 residues. In germline, CDR1 is SGHRS, CDR2 YFSETQ. Trimming at V came to 2 bases and at J to 1 base, leaving 6 bases not matched to a gene. CDR3 protein: CASSFEPGQSYEQYF. The CDR3 DNA reads TGCGCCAGCAGCTTTGAACCGGGACAGTCCTACGAGCAGTACTTC.

The chain uses TRBV27 and TRBJ2-7, with D maybe TRBD2 (5 bases). V was clipped by 7 bases and J by 3 bases, with 16 bases between them. Per germline, CDR1 MNHEY and CDR2 SMNVEV (reference sequence). The length of the CDR3 is 14 residues. CDR3 loop: CASIPRVDYYEQYV. CDR3 nucleotide sequence: TGTGCCAGCATTCCGAGGGTAGATTACTACGAGCAGTACGTC.

The rearrangement joins TRBV6-1 to TRBJ2-7; tentative D call: TRBD1 (6 bases). The ends were cut back, 7 bases at V and 2 bases at J, with 15 bases in the middle. This CDR3 is built from 14 residues. Per the germline V gene, CDR1 is MNHNS and CDR2 is SASEGT. The CDR3: CASKVRGNPYEQYV. The CDR3 DNA follows: TGTGCCAGCAAGGTGAGGGGGAATCCCTACGAGCAGTACGTC.